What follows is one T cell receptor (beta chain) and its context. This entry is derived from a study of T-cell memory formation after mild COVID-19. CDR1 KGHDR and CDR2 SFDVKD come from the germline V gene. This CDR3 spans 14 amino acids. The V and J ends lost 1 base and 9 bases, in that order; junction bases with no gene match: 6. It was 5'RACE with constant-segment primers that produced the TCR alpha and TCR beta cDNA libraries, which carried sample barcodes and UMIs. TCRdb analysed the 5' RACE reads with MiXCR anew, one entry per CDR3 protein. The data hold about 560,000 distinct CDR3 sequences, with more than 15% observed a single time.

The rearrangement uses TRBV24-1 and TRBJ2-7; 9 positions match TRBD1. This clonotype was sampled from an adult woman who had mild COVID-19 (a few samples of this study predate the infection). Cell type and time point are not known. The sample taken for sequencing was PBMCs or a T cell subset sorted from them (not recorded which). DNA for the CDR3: TGTGCCACCAGTGATTTAAGGGACAGGGTAGGGCAGTACTTC. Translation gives CATSDLRDRVGQYF.